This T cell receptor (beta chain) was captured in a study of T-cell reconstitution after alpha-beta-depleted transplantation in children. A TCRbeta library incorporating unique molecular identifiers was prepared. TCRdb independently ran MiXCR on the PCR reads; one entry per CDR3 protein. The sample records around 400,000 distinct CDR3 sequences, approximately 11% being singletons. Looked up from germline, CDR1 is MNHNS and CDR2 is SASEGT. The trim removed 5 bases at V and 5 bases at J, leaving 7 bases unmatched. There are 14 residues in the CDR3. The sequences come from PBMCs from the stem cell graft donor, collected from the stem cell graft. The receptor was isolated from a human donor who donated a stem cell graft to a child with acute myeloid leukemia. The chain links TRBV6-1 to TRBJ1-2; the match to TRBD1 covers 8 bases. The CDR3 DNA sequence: TGTGCCAGCAGTAAACAGGGGGAGTTGTATGGCTACACCTTC. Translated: CASSKQGELYGYTF.